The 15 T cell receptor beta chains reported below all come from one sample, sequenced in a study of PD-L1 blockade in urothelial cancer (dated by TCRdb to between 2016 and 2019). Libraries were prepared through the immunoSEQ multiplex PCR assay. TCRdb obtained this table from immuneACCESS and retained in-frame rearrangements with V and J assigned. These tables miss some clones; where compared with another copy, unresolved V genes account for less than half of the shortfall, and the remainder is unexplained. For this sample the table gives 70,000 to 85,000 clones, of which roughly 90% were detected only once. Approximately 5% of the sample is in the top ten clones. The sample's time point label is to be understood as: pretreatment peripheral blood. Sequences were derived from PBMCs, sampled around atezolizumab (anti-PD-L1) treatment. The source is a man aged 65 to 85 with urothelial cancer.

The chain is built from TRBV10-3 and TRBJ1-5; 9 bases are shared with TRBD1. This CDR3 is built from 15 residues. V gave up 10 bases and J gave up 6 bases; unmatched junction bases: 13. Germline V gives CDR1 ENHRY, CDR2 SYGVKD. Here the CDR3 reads CATTPGQGGTQPQHF. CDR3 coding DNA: TGTGCCACCACCCCGGGACAGGGAGGGACTCAGCCCCAGCATTTT.

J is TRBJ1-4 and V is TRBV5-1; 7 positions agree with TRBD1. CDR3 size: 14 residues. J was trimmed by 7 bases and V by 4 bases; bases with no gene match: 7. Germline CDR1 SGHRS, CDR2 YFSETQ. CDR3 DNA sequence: TGCGCCAGCAGCCCCGACAGGGCGCGTGAAAAACTGTTTTTT. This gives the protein CASSPDRAREKLFF.

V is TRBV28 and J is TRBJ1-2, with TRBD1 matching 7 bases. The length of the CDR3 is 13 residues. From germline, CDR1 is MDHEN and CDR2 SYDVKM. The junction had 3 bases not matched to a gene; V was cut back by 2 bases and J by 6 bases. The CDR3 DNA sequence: TGTGCCAGCAGTTTAGGCAGGGGGAATGGCTACACCTTC. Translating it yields CASSLGRGNGYTF.

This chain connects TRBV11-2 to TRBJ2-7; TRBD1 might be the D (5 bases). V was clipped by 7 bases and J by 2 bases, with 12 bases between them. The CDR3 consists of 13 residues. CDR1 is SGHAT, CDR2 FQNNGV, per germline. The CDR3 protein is CASTWGGTYEQYF. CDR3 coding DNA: TGTGCCAGCACCTGGGGCGGAACCTACGAGCAGTACTTC.

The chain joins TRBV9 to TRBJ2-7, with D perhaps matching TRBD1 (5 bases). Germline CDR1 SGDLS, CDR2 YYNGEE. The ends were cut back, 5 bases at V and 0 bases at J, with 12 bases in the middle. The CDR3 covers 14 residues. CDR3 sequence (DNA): TGTGCCAGCAGTTCGACAGTGAGCTCCTACGAGCAGTACTTC. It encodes CASSSTVSSYEQYF.

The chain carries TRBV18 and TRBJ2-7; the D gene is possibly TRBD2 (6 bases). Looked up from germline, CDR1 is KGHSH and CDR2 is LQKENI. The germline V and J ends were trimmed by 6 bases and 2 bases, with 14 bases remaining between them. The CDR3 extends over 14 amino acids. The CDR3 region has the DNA TGTGCCAGCTCGCCGGGAGTTCCCCCCTACGAGCAGTACTTC. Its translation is CASSPGVPPYEQYF.

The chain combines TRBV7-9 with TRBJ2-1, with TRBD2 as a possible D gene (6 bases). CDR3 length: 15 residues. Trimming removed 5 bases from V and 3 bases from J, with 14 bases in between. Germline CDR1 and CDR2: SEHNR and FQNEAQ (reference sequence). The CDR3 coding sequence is TGTGCCAGCAGCCCCGGGCCGGGAGACTACAATGAGCAGTTCTTC. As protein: CASSPGPGDYNEQFF.

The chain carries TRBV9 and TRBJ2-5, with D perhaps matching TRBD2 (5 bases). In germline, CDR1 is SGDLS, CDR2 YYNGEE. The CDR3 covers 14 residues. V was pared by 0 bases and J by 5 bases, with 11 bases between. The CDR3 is CASSVDLGSETQYF. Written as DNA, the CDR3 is TGTGCCAGCAGCGTAGATTTGGGGAGCGAGACCCAGTACTTC.

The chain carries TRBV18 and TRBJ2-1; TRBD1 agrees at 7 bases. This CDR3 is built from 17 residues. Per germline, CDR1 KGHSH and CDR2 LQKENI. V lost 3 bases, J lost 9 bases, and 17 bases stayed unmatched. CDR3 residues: CASSPLWIAQDRVEQFF. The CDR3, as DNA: TGTGCCAGCTCACCCCTATGGATAGCCCAAGACAGGGTTGAGCAGTTCTTC.

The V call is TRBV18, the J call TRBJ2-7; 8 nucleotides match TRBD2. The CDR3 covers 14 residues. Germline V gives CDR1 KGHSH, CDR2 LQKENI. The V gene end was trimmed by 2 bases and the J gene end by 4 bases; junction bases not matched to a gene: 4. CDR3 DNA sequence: TGTGCCAGCTCACCAGTAGCTAGCGGGTACGAGCAGTACTTC. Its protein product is CASSPVASGYEQYF. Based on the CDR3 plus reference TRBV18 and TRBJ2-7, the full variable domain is NAGVMQNPRHLVRRRGQEARLRCSPMKGHSHVYWYRQLPEEGLKFMVYLQKENIIDESGMPKERFSAEFPKEGPSILRIQQVVRGDSAAYFCASSPVASGYEQYFGPGTRLTVT.

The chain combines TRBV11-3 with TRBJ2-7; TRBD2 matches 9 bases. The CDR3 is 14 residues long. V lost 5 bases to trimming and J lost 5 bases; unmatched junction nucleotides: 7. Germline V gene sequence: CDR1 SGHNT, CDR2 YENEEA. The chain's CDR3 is CASSPSGLANEQYF. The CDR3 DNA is TGTGCCAGCAGCCCCTCTGGACTAGCGAACGAGCAGTACTTC.

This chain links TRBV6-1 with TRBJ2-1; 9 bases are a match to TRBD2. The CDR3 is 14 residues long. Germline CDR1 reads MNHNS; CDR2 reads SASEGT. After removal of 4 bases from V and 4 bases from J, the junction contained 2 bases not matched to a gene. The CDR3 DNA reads TGTGCCAGCAGTGCAACTAGCGGGTACAATGAGCAGTTCTTC. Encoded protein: CASSATSGYNEQFF.

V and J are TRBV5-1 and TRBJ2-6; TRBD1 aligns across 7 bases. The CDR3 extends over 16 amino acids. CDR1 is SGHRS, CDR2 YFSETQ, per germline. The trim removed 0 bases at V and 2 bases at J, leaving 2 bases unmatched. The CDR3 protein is CASSLEGATGANVLTF. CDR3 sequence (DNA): TGCGCCAGCAGCTTGGAGGGGGCAACTGGGGCCAACGTCCTGACTTTC.

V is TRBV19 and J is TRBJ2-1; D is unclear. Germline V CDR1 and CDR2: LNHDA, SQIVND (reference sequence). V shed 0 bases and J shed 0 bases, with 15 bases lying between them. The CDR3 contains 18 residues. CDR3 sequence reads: CASSIEVLAGSSYNEQFF. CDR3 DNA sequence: TGTGCCAGTAGTATAGAGGTTTTGGCAGGTTCCTCCTACAATGAGCAGTTCTTC. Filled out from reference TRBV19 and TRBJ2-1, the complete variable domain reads DGGITQSPKYLFRKEGQNVTLSCEQNLNHDAMYWYRQDPGQGLRLIYYSQIVNDFQKGDIAEGYSVSREKKESFPLTVTSAQKNPTAFYLCASSIEVLAGSSYNEQFFGPGTRLTVL.

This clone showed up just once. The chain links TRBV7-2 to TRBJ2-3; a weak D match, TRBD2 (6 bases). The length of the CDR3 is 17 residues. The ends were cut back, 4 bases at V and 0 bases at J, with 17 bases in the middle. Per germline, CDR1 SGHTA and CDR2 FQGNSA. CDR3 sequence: CASSSQGAGASTDTQYF. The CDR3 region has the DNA TGTGCCAGCAGCTCCCAGGGAGCGGGTGCTAGCACAGATACGCAGTATTTT.